The clone carrying this TCR beta chain was seen only a few times. Its antigen is undetermined. Being one base from a much bigger clone, this may be a read error. Axillary draining lymph nodes of breast cancer patients supplied the node samples. This specimen comes from a study of breast tumors, draining lymph nodes, adjacent tissues. Study-level points and caveats: Tumors had less TCR diversity than lymph nodes, more than nontumor tissue. Luminal-like breast cancer showed significantly higher tumor–nontumor repertoire similarity than basal-like.

TCRdb used MiXCR to reprocess the multiplex PCR reads, holding one entry per CDR3 protein. The data hold some 250,000 distinct CDR3 sequences, with roughly a third observed a single time. The germline V gene encodes CDR1 DFQATT and CDR2 SNEGSKA (reference sequence). This CDR3 comprises 14 residues. The V call is TRBV20-1, the J call TRBJ1-3; TRBD1 might be the D (5 bases). Sequenced: axillary lymph node tissue. The receptor comes from a female donor with breast cancer. Some clones in this sample may be carry-over from other donors' samples. The CDR3 DNA follows: TGCAGTGCCAGCCCCCGGGGCTCTGGAACCACCATATATTTT. Its translation is CSASPRGSGTTIYF.